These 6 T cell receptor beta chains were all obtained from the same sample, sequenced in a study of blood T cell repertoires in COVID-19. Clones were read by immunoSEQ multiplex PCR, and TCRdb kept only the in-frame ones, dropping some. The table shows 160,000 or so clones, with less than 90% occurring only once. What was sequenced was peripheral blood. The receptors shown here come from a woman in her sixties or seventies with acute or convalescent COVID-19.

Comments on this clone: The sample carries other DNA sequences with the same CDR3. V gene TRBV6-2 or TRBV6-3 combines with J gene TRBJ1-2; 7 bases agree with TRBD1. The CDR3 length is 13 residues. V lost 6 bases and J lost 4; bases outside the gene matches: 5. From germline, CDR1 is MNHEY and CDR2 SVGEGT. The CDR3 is CASSSGTVYGYTF. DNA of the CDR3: TGTGCCAGCAGCTCTGGGACAGTCTATGGCTACACCTTC.

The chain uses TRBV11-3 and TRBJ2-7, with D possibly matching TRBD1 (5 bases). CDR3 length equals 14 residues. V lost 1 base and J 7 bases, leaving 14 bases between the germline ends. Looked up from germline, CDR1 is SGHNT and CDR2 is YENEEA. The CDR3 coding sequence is TGTGCCAGCAGCTTAGGGGGCTACGAGCAGGAGCAGTACTTC. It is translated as CASSLGGYEQEQYF.

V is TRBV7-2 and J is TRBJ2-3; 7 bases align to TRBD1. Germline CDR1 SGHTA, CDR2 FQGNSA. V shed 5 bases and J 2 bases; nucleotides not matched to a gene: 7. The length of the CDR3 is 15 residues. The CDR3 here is CASSPQTGFTDTQYF. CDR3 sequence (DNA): TGTGCCAGCAGCCCTCAGACAGGGTTCACAGATACGCAGTATTTT.

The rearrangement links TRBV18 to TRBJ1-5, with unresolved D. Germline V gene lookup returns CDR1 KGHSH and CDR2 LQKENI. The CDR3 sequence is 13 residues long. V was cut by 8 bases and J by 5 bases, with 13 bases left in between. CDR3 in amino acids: CASARLLDQPQHF. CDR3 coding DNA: TGTGCCAGCGCGCGGCTACTTGATCAGCCCCAGCATTTT.

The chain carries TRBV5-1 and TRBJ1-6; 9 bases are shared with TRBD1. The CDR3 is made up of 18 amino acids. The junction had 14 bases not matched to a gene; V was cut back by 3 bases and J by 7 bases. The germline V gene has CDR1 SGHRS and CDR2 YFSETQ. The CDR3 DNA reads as TGCGCCAGCAGCTCGAATCTACAGGGGGCGCGGGTGAATTCACCCCTCCACTTT. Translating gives CASSSNLQGARVNSPLHF.

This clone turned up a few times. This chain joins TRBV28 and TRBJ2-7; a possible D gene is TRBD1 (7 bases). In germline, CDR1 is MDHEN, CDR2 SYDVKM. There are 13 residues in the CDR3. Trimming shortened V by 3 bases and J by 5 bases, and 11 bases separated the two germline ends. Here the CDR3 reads CASSLEGQNEQYF. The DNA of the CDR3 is TGTGCCAGCAGTTTGGAGGGACAGAACGAGCAGTACTTC.